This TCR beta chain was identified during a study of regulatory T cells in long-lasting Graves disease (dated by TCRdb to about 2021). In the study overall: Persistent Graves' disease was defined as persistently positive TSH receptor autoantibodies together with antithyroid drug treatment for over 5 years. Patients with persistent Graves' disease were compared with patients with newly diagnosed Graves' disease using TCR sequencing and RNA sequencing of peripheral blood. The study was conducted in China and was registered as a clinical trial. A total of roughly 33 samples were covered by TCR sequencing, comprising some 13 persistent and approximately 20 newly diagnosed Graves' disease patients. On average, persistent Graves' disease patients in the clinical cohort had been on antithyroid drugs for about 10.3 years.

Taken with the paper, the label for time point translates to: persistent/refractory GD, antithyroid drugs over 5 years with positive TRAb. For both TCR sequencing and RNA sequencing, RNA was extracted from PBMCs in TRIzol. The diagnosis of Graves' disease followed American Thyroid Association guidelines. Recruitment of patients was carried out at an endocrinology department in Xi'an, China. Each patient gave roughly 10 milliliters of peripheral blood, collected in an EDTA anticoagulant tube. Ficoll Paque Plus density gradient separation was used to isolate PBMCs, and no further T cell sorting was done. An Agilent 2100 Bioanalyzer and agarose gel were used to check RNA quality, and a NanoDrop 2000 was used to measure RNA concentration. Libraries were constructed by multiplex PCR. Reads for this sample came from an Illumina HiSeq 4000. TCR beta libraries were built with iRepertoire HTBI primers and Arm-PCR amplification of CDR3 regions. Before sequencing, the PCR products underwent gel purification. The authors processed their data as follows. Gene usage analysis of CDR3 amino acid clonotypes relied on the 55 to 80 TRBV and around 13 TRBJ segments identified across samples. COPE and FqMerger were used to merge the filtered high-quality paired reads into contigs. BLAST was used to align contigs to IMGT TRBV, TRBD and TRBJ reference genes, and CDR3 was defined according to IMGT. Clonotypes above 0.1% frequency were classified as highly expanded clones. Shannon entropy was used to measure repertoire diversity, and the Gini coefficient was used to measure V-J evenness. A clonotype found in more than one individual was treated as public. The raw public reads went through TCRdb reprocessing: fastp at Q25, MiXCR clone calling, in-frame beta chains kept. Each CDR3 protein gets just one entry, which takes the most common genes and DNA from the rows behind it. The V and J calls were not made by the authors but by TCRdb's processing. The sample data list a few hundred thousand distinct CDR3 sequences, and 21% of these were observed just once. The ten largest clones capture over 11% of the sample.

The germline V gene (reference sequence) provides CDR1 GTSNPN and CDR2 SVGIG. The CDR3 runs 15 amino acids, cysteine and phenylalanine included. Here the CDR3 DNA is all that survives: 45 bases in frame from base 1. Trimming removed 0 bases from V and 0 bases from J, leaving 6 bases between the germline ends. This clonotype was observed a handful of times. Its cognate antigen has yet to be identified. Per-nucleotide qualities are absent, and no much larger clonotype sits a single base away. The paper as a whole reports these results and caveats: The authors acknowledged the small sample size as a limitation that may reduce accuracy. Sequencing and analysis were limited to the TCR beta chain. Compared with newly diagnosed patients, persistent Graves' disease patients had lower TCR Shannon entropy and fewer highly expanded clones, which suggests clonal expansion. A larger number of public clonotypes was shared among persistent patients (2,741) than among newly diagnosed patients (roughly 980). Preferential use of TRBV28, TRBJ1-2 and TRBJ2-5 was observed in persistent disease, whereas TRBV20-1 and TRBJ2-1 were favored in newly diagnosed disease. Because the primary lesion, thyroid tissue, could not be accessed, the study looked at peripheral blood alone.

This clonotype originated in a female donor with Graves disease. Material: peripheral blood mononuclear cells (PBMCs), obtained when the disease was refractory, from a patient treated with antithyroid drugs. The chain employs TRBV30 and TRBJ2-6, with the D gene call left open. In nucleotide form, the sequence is TGTGCCTGGAGTGTCATGAGCTCTGGGGCCAACGTCCTGACTTTC. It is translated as CAWSVMSSGANVLTF.